What follows are 26 T cell receptor beta chains derived from one specimen sequenced in a study of cytomegalovirus exposure and HLA in healthy donors (dated 2017 in TCRdb). Library preparation was by the immunoSEQ multiplex PCR assay. Drawn from immuneACCESS, this table holds only the in-frame rearrangements with V and J called that TCRdb kept. Clones are partly lost; checked studies trace under half to an unresolved V gene and leave the rest unexplained. In this sample the table shows under 75,000 clones, nearly 98% of which occur a single time. Of the sample, roughly 1.5% is held by the ten largest clones. The source material was PBMCs. The receptors shown here come from a woman younger than 35 in good health and CMV-seropositive.

V is TRBV9 and J is TRBJ2-2, with 11 bases lining up with TRBD2. Germline CDR1 reads SGDLS; CDR2 reads YYNGEE. The V and J ends lost 1 base and 2 bases, in that order; junction bases with no gene match: 4. CDR3 length equals 17 residues. In DNA, the CDR3 is TGTGCCAGCAGCGTAAGGCTAGCGGGAGGTAACACCGGGGAGCTGTTTTTT. It codes for CASSVRLAGGNTGELFF.

The chain employs TRBV18 and TRBJ1-2; TRBD1 matches 10 bases. The CDR3 is made up of 13 amino acids. The V gene end was trimmed by 6 bases and the J gene end by 8 bases; junction bases not matched to a gene: 6. Germline values: CDR1 KGHSH, CDR2 LQKENI. The CDR3 DNA reads TGTGCCAGCTCCCCCGGACAGGGGGAGGGCTACACCTTC. As protein: CASSPGQGEGYTF. The full variable domain, its missing parts supplied by reference TRBV18 and TRBJ1-2, is NAGVMQNPRHLVRRRGQEARLRCSPMKGHSHVYWYRQLPEEGLKFMVYLQKENIIDESGMPKERFSAEFPKEGPSILRIQQVVRGDSAAYFCASSPGQGEGYTFGSGTRLTVV.

This chain connects TRBV4-1 to TRBJ2-7, with a tentative D call TRBD1 (6 bases). V lost 0 bases and J 3 bases, leaving 12 bases between the germline ends. This CDR3 is built from 15 residues. Germline-derived CDR1 and CDR2 are MGHRA and YSYEKL. For the CDR3, the DNA is TGCGCCAGCAGCCAAGAGGACAGAGGGGTCTACGAGCAGTACTTC. It yields the protein CASSQEDRGVYEQYF.

The J gene is TRBJ2-3, the V gene TRBV7-6; 7 bases map to TRBD2. Per the germline V gene, CDR1 is SGHVS and CDR2 is FNYEAQ. The junction had 15 bases not matched to a gene; V was cut back by 3 bases and J by 0 bases. The CDR3 consists of 19 residues. The CDR3 DNA is TGTGCCAGCAGCTTGGTGGTCTCGTACGGCGGGAGAAGCACAGATACGCAGTATTTT. It codes for CASSLVVSYGGRSTDTQYF.

This sequence joins TRBV11-3 and TRBJ2-3, with D maybe TRBD2 (6 bases). Per germline, CDR1 SGHNT and CDR2 YENEEA. This CDR3 has 17 residues. V lost 5 bases and J lost 3, with 21 bases in between. The CDR3 here is CASSPTSGGTRTDTQYF. The CDR3 coding sequence is TGTGCCAGCAGCCCTACGTCAGGCGGGACTCGAACAGATACGCAGTATTTT.

The count of this clone is one. The chain uses TRBV14 and TRBJ2-1; possibly TRBD2 for D (6 bases). Germline CDR1 reads SGHDN; CDR2 reads FVKESK. The CDR3 covers 15 residues. Trimming took off 2 bases at V and 5 bases at J, with 13 bases between the two ends. The CDR3 loop is CASSQFGLPDNEQFF. The CDR3 nucleotides read TGTGCCAGCAGCCAATTCGGACTACCGGACAATGAGCAGTTCTTC.

The chain employs TRBV2 and TRBJ2-1, with D unresolved. Trimming took 9 bases from V and 5 from J, leaving 8 bases between them. The CDR3 spans 11 residues. Germline loops: CDR1 SNHLY, CDR2 FYNNEI. The CDR3, as DNA: TGTGCCAGTTTATTAAACAATGAGCAGTTCTTC. Encoded protein: CASLLNNEQFF.

The chain couples TRBV6-5 to TRBJ1-1; D possibly corresponds to TRBD1 (6 bases). V was pared by 1 base and J by 1 base, with 10 bases between. The length of the CDR3 is 15 residues. Germline loops: CDR1 MNHEY, CDR2 SVGAGI. In DNA, the CDR3 is TGTGCCAGCAGTTACTACAGGGCGCCGAACACTGAAGCTTTCTTT. It is translated as CASSYYRAPNTEAFF.

The J gene is TRBJ2-2, the V gene TRBV9, with D perhaps TRBD2 (6 bases). Germline V gene data show CDR1 as SGDLS and CDR2 as YYNGEE. V lost 0 bases to trimming and J lost 6 bases, with 9 bases between them. This CDR3 is 14 amino acids long. Here the CDR3 reads CASSVAGEAGELFF. DNA of the CDR3: TGTGCCAGCAGCGTAGCCGGGGAGGCCGGGGAGCTGTTTTTT.

This chain links TRBV6-5 with TRBJ2-7; TRBD1 matches 11 bases. The CDR3 extends over 15 amino acids. Germline V gene sequence: CDR1 MNHEY, CDR2 SVGAGI. J lost 2 bases, V lost 5 bases, and 5 bases had no gene match. This CDR3 is CASSRGGQGAYEQYF. CDR3 sequence (DNA): TGTGCCAGCAGTCGGGGGGGACAGGGGGCCTACGAGCAGTACTTC.

J is TRBJ2-2 and V is TRBV19; 9 nucleotides align to TRBD2. This CDR3 region has 13 residues. V was clipped by 6 bases and J by 7 bases; unmatched bases: 3. The germline V gene has CDR1 LNHDA and CDR2 SQIVND (reference sequence). The CDR3 reads CASSGTSHGELFF. CDR3 in DNA: TGTGCCAGTAGCGGGACTAGCCACGGGGAGCTGTTTTTT.

The chain is built from TRBV6-1 and TRBJ2-7; 7 bases are a match to TRBD2. The trim removed 4 bases at V and 2 bases at J, leaving 5 bases unmatched. This CDR3 has 14 residues. Germline V gives CDR1 MNHNS, CDR2 SASEGT. The DNA for the CDR3 is TGTGCCAGCAGTGTAGGACTAGAAACCTACGAGCAGTACTTC. This codes for CASSVGLETYEQYF.

CDR3 sequence (DNA): TGTGCCAGCTCACCGCAGGATTTACAGGGAGTGAACACTGAAGCTTTCTTT. Translation gives CASSPQDLQGVNTEAFF. The V call is TRBV18, the J call TRBJ1-1, with D tentatively TRBD1 (6 bases). The V end was cut by 3 bases, the J end by 0 bases, with 17 bases between. The CDR3 runs 17 residues. Germline-derived CDR1 and CDR2 are KGHSH and LQKENI.

The chain has TRBV21-1 and TRBJ1-2; the table calls TRBD1, which could not be checked here. TRBV21-1 is shown as a pseudogene. The CDR3 loop spans 16 amino acids. The CDR3 reads CASSKEVGQENYGYTF. CDR3 in DNA: TGTGCCAGCAGCAAAGAGGTGGGACAGGAGAACTATGGCTACACCTTC.

The rearrangement links TRBV7-9 to TRBJ2-5, with 7 positions matching TRBD1. Germline V gene data show CDR1 as SEHNR and CDR2 as FQNEAQ (reference sequence). With 5 bases clipped from V and 2 bases from J, the junction kept 8 bases outside the gene matches. The CDR3 length is 15 residues. The CDR3 is CASSPRTGDQETQYF. CDR3 in DNA: TGTGCCAGCAGCCCACGAACAGGGGATCAAGAGACCCAGTACTTC.

The V call is TRBV7-8, the J call TRBJ1-4; 7 bases match TRBD1. CDR1 SGHVS and CDR2 FQNEAQ come from the germline V gene. Trimming took 1 base from V and 8 from J; bases not matched to a gene: 10. The CDR3 is made up of 16 amino acids. For the CDR3, the DNA is TGTGCCAGCAGCTTAGGATTAGGGGGCCAAGGGGAAAAACTGTTTTTT. This translates into CASSLGLGGQGEKLFF.

The gene calls are TRBV28 and TRBJ1-1, with 7 bases lining up with TRBD1. Germline V CDR1 and CDR2: MDHEN, SYDVKM. This CDR3 is built from 17 residues. J lost 0 bases, V lost 5 bases, and 12 bases had no gene match. CDR3 sequence: CASSNRDPGGLNTEAFF. In DNA, the CDR3 is TGTGCCAGCAGTAACCGCGATCCAGGGGGTTTGAACACTGAAGCTTTCTTT.

This chain uses TRBV7-8 with TRBJ2-7; 9 bases agree with TRBD2. CDR1 and CDR2 (germline): SGHVS, FQNEAQ. The ends lost 4 bases at V and 3 bases at J; junction bases unmatched: 7. CDR3 size: 15 residues. This CDR3 is CASSSARSGSYEQYF. The CDR3 DNA is TGTGCCAGCAGCTCGGCTCGTAGCGGGAGCTACGAGCAGTACTTC.

V and J are TRBV6-1 and TRBJ2-1; 7 bases fit TRBD1. Germline V lookup: CDR1 MNHNS, CDR2 SASEGT. The CDR3 is 13 residues long. Trimming took 7 bases from V and 0 from J; bases not matched to a gene: 0. CDR3 sequence reads: CASTGGSYNEQFF. CDR3 in DNA: TGTGCCAGCACAGGGGGCTCCTACAATGAGCAGTTCTTC.

This chain links TRBV4-1 with TRBJ1-1; the D gene is possibly TRBD1 (6 bases). The V gene's germline CDR1 is MGHRA and CDR2 YSYEKL. Trimming removed 2 bases at V and 8 bases at J, with 12 bases between. This CDR3 comprises 13 residues. CDR3 in amino acids: CASSQSGGPEAFF. In DNA, the CDR3 is TGCGCCAGCAGCCAATCGGGGGGGCCCGAAGCTTTCTTT.

This chain links TRBV27 with TRBJ2-3; tentatively, D is TRBD2 (5 bases). The CDR3 has 15 amino acids. The germline CDR1 and CDR2 sequences are MNHEY and SMNVEV (reference sequence). Trimming removed 5 bases from V and 2 bases from J, with 14 bases in between. CDR3 residues: CASSPDGLITDTQYF. The CDR3 bases are TGTGCCAGCAGTCCAGACGGACTGATCACAGATACGCAGTATTTT.

The rearrangement uses TRBV9 and TRBJ1-4, with D perhaps TRBD1 (5 bases). Germline values: CDR1 SGDLS, CDR2 YYNGEE. Trimming cost V 3 bases and J 6 bases, with 12 bases left between them. The CDR3 has 14 residues. The CDR3 loop reads CASSGDGGDEKLFF. The CDR3 DNA reads TGTGCCAGCAGCGGTGACGGAGGGGATGAAAAACTGTTTTTT.

To note about this clone: The sample carries other DNA sequences with the same CDR3. This chain links TRBV6-5 with TRBJ2-7, with TRBD1 matching over 8 bases. This CDR3 is built from 15 residues. CDR1 is MNHEY and CDR2 is SVGAGI in the germline V gene. Trimming cost V 0 bases and J 2 bases; bases outside gene matches: 3. CDR3 sequence: CASSYSQGAAYEQYF. For the CDR3, the DNA is TGTGCCAGCAGTTACTCCCAGGGGGCGGCCTACGAGCAGTACTTC.

The chain has TRBV4-1 and TRBJ2-2; 11 bases match TRBD1. The ends lost 0 bases at V and 9 bases at J; junction bases unmatched: 3. The germline gives CDR1 MGHRA, CDR2 YSYEKL. The CDR3 has 15 amino acids. CDR3 DNA sequence: TGCGCCAGCAGCCAAGATAGGACAGGGGGCTGGGAGCTGTTTTTT. Its protein is CASSQDRTGGWELFF.

The chain is built from TRBV2 and TRBJ1-1; 7 nucleotides line up with TRBD1. Germline V gene sequence: CDR1 SNHLY, CDR2 FYNNEI. With V trimmed by 5 bases and J by 6 bases, 9 bases remained unmatched. The CDR3 extends over 14 amino acids. As DNA, the CDR3 is TGTGCCAGCAGTTTTTCCAGGGGGGTCGCTGAAGCTTTCTTT. It encodes CASSFSRGVAEAFF.

This clone was recorded once. This specimen includes other DNA sequences encoding the same CDR3. This chain uses TRBV28 with TRBJ2-2; perhaps TRBD2 as D (6 bases). The CDR3 spans 13 residues. Trimming took 3 bases from V and 6 from J, leaving 8 bases between them. Germline loops: CDR1 MDHEN, CDR2 SYDVKM. The CDR3 spells CASSFRGSGELFF. In nucleotides, the CDR3 is TGTGCCAGCAGTTTCCGGGGGTCCGGGGAGCTGTTTTTT.